This is a list of T cell receptor beta chains from one sample in a study of tumor-infiltrating lymphocytes in primary liver carcinoma. TCRdb used MiXCR to reprocess the multiplex PCR reads, holding one entry per CDR3 protein. The table has approximately 100,000 distinct CDR3 sequences, about 67% seen once. The sample consisted of liver tumor tissue from sampling region 2. The receptors derive from a woman in her fifties or sixties with primary liver carcinoma and hepatitis B virus infection. The CDR3 runs from the conserved cysteine through the conserved F or W. D genes are given only for firm matches. Not all rows give a size; the values are once, few, many and, for expanded clones, a class.

D gene: .
clone size: many
J gene: TRBJ2-1
V gene: TRBV7-8
CDR3 protein: CASSPLSATYNEQFF
CDR3 DNA: TGTGCCAGCAGCCCGTTGAGCGCGACATACAATGAGCAGTTCTTC

D gene: .
clone size: .
J gene: TRBJ2-6
V gene: TRBV29-1
CDR3 protein: CSASKSGTNVLTF
CDR3 DNA: TGCAGCGCCAGTAAGTCTGGGACCAACGTCCTGACTTTC

D gene: .
clone size: .
J gene: TRBJ2-4
V gene: TRBV7-2
CDR3 protein: CASSLALANIQYF
CDR3 DNA: TGTGCCAGCAGCTTAGCACTAGCAAACATTCAGTACTTC

D gene: TRBD2
clone size: .
J gene: TRBJ2-5
V gene: TRBV20-1
CDR3 protein: CSAGLAGGQETQYF
CDR3 DNA: TGCAGTGCAGGACTAGCGGGAGGGCAAGAGACCCAGTACTTC

D gene: .
clone size: .
J gene: TRBJ2-1
V gene: TRBV29-1
CDR3 protein: CSVEPPTALGQFF
CDR3 DNA: TGCAGCGTTGAACCGCCAACTGCACTTGGGCAGTTCTTC

D gene: .
clone size: many
J gene: TRBJ2-7
V gene: TRBV28
CDR3 protein: CASSGAREQYF
CDR3 DNA: TGTGCCAGCAGTGGGGCTAGGGAGCAGTACTTC

D gene: TRBD2
clone size: .
J gene: TRBJ2-3
V gene: TRBV11-2
CDR3 protein: CVSSPRGLAGVAVKQYF
CDR3 DNA: TGTGTCAGCAGCCCGAGGGGTCTAGCGGGAGTTGCGGTTAAGCAGTATTTT

D gene: TRBD1
clone size: .
J gene: TRBJ2-2
V gene: TRBV28
CDR3 protein: CASGLRRGRRTDMNTGELFF
CDR3 DNA: TGTGCCAGCGGTTTAAGAAGGGGGCGGCGGACGGACATGAACACCGGAGAGCTGTTTTTT

D gene: TRBD1
clone size: many
J gene: TRBJ2-7
V gene: TRBV6-9
CDR3 protein: CASPRDRGQDEQYF
CDR3 DNA: TGTGCCAGCCCCAGGGACAGGGGGCAAGACGAGCAGTACTTC

D gene: TRBD2
clone size: once
J gene: TRBJ2-5
V gene: TRBV6-2/TRBV6-3
CDR3 protein: CASHRGRAAETQYF
CDR3 DNA: TGTGCCAGCCACCGGGGGAGGGCCGCCGAGACCCAGTACTTC

D gene: TRBD1
clone size: .
J gene: TRBJ1-1
V gene: TRBV12-3/TRBV12-4
CDR3 protein: CATSTLSSGGSEAFF
CDR3 DNA: TGTGCCACGAGTACCCTGTCTTCAGGGGGCTCTGAAGCTTTCTTT

D gene: .
clone size: .
J gene: TRBJ1-1
V gene: TRBV28
CDR3 protein: CASSLNAEALF
CDR3 DNA: TGTGCCAGCAGTTTAAACGCTGAAGCTCTCTTT

D gene: .
clone size: .
J gene: TRBJ1-1
V gene: TRBV11-3
CDR3 protein: CASSLGENTEAFF
CDR3 DNA: TGTGCCAGCAGCTTAGGAGAAAACACTGAAGCTTTCTTT

D gene: .
clone size: .
J gene: TRBJ1-5
V gene: TRBV30
CDR3 protein: CAWSVKGNQPEHF
CDR3 DNA: TGTGCCTGGAGTGTTAAGGGGAATCAGCCCGAGCATTTT

D gene: TRBD2
clone size: many
J gene: TRBJ2-5
V gene: TRBV5-1
CDR3 protein: CASSPAPSGGQETQYF
CDR3 DNA: TGCGCCAGCAGTCCCGCACCTAGCGGAGGTCAAGAGACCCAGTACTTC

D gene: .
clone size: .
J gene: TRBJ1-6
V gene: TRBV12-3/TRBV12-4
CDR3 protein: CASNIDGDYSPLHF
CDR3 DNA: TGTGCCAGCAACATAGACGGGGACTATTCACCCCTCCACTTT

D gene: .
clone size: .
J gene: TRBJ2-7
V gene: TRBV6-2/TRBV6-3
CDR3 protein: CASTFRQGRNCEQYF
CDR3 DNA: TGTGCCAGCACCTTTCGTCAGGGGCGAAATTGCGAGCAGTACTTC

D gene: .
clone size: .
J gene: TRBJ2-7
V gene: TRBV7-9
CDR3 protein: CVSSAGPYYERYF
CDR3 DNA: TGTGTCAGCAGCGCCGGGCCCTACTACGAGCGGTACTTC

D gene: .
clone size: .
J gene: TRBJ1-2
V gene: TRBV11-2
CDR3 protein: CVSSLGTPEGLYGYTF
CDR3 DNA: TGTGTCAGCAGCCTCGGGACACCGGAGGGGTTATATGGCTACACATTC

D gene: .
clone size: once
J gene: TRBJ1-2
V gene: TRBV29-1
CDR3 protein: CSIFGDIYGYTF
CDR3 DNA: TGCAGCATCTTCGGAGATATCTATGGCTACACCTTC

D gene: .
clone size: .
J gene: TRBJ2-5
V gene: TRBV4-2
CDR3 protein: CANSQGDHLVDTQYF
CDR3 DNA: TGTGCCAACAGCCAAGGGGACCACCTCGTGGATACCCAGTACTTC

D gene: .
clone size: .
J gene: TRBJ1-2
V gene: TRBV12-5
CDR3 protein: CASGLACERVSPSPYGYTF
CDR3 DNA: TGTGCTAGTGGTTTGGCCTGCGAACGGGTCTCCCCGTCTCCCTATGGCTACACCTTC

D gene: .
clone size: .
J gene: TRBJ2-1
V gene: TRBV5-4
CDR3 protein: CASSLVAYDQFF
CDR3 DNA: TGTGCCAGCAGCTTGGTCGCCTATGATCAGTTCTTC

D gene: .
clone size: .
J gene: TRBJ1-1
V gene: TRBV6-1
CDR3 protein: CVSGARENTQAFF
CDR3 DNA: TGTGTCAGCGGTGCCAGGGAGAACACTCAAGCTTTCTTT

D gene: .
clone size: .
J gene: TRBJ1-5
V gene: TRBV4-2
CDR3 protein: CASGQERSWPKHF
CDR3 DNA: TGTGCCAGCGGCCAAGAAAGATCCTGGCCCAAGCATTTT

D gene: .
clone size: .
J gene: TRBJ2-3
V gene: TRBV30
CDR3 protein: CARSVVRQTGTDTQYF
CDR3 DNA: TGTGCCAGGAGTGTCGTGAGGCAGACGGGAACAGATACGCAGTATTTT

D gene: .
clone size: many
J gene: TRBJ2-1
V gene: TRBV6-2/TRBV6-3
CDR3 protein: CASSYRGASSYNEQFF
CDR3 DNA: TGTGCCAGCAGTTACCGGGGCGCGAGCTCCTACAATGAGCAGTTCTTC

D gene: .
clone size: few
J gene: TRBJ2-7
V gene: TRBV11-3
CDR3 protein: CASSPDRSGLGTYEQYF
CDR3 DNA: TGTGCCAGCAGCCCGGACCGATCGGGATTAGGTACTTACGAGCAGTACTTC

D gene: .
clone size: few
J gene: TRBJ2-4
V gene: TRBV11-1
CDR3 protein: CASSLRRTGGNKNIQYF
CDR3 DNA: TGTGCCAGCAGCTTGAGAAGGACTGGCGGTAACAAAAACATTCAGTACTTC

D gene: .
clone size: .
J gene: TRBJ2-3
V gene: TRBV28
CDR3 protein: CASSLSADTQYF
CDR3 DNA: TGTGCCAGCAGTTTAAGTGCGGATACGCAGTATTTT

D gene: .
clone size: .
J gene: TRBJ2-1
V gene: TRBV11-2
CDR3 protein: CVSSLDGNHNERFF
CDR3 DNA: TGTGTCAGCAGCTTAGATGGGAACCACAATGAGCGGTTCTTC

D gene: TRBD2
clone size: many
J gene: TRBJ2-1
V gene: TRBV4-2
CDR3 protein: CASSQDFGGGNEQFF
CDR3 DNA: TGTGCCAGCAGCCAAGATTTCGGCGGGGGCAATGAGCAGTTCTTC

D gene: TRBD2
clone size: many
J gene: TRBJ2-1
V gene: TRBV6-2/TRBV6-3
CDR3 protein: CASSKSSGYNEQFF
CDR3 DNA: TGTGCCAGCAGTAAATCTAGCGGCTACAATGAGCAGTTCTTC

D gene: .
clone size: .
J gene: TRBJ1-2
V gene: TRBV11-2
CDR3 protein: CASSLYTIGIYGFTF
CDR3 DNA: TGTGCCAGCAGCTTGTATACGATAGGAATCTATGGCTTCACCTTC

D gene: .
clone size: many
J gene: TRBJ1-5
V gene: TRBV6-5
CDR3 protein: CASGEGGNSNQPQHF
CDR3 DNA: TGTGCCAGCGGTGAGGGGGGTAACTCGAATCAGCCCCAGCATTTT

D gene: .
clone size: once
J gene: TRBJ2-1
V gene: TRBV28
CDR3 protein: CGSSQGRQVNEQFF
CDR3 DNA: TGTGGCAGCAGTCAGGGAAGGCAAGTGAATGAGCAGTTCTTC

D gene: .
clone size: medium-sized
J gene: TRBJ2-4
V gene: TRBV11-2
CDR3 protein: CASSLDLGSSAKNIQYF
CDR3 DNA: TGTGCCAGCAGCTTAGATCTAGGGAGCTCAGCCAAAAACATTCAGTACTTC

D gene: TRBD1
clone size: .
J gene: TRBJ2-5
V gene: TRBV5-4
CDR3 protein: CASSLDRGQETQYF
CDR3 DNA: TGTGCCAGCAGCTTGGACAGGGGGCAAGAGACCCAGTACTTC

D gene: .
clone size: many
J gene: TRBJ2-7
V gene: TRBV13
CDR3 protein: CASSQVSYEQYF
CDR3 DNA: TGTGCCAGCAGCCAGGTCTCCTACGAGCAGTACTTC

D gene: TRBD2
clone size: .
J gene: TRBJ2-3
V gene: TRBV6-6
CDR3 protein: CASSRGTSVMGGNTQYF
CDR3 DNA: TGTGCCAGCAGTCGTGGGACTAGCGTGATGGGTGGGAATACGCAGTATTTT

D gene: .
clone size: .
J gene: TRBJ2-1
V gene: TRBV28
CDR3 protein: CASSSMGGLGGEQFF
CDR3 DNA: TGTGCCAGCAGCTCCATGGGCGGTCTAGGAGGTGAGCAGTTCTTC

D gene: TRBD1
clone size: .
J gene: TRBJ2-5
V gene: TRBV29-1
CDR3 protein: CSVEGSTGEGEAQYF
CDR3 DNA: TGTAGCGTTGAAGGTTCCACAGGGGAAGGAGAGGCCCAGTACTTC

D gene: .
clone size: .
J gene: TRBJ2-1
V gene: TRBV28
CDR3 protein: CSSNLPHEQFF
CDR3 DNA: TGTTCCAGCAATTTGCCCCATGAACAGTTCTTC

D gene: .
clone size: .
J gene: TRBJ2-5
V gene: TRBV11-2
CDR3 protein: CASSSLTVPLARMETQYF
CDR3 DNA: TGTGCCAGCAGCTCGCTGACCGTGCCTCTGGCAAGAATGGAGACCCAGTACTTC

D gene: TRBD1
clone size: .
J gene: TRBJ1-2
V gene: TRBV18
CDR3 protein: CASSLRTGADYGYTF
CDR3 DNA: TGTGCCAGCTCACTAAGGACAGGGGCGGATTATGGCTACACCTTC

D gene: TRBD2
clone size: .
J gene: TRBJ2-7
V gene: TRBV7-9
CDR3 protein: CASSLAGGSTYGQYF
CDR3 DNA: TGTGCCAGCAGTTTAGCGGGGGGTTCTACCTACGGGCAGTACTTC

D gene: TRBD2
clone size: .
J gene: TRBJ2-1
V gene: TRBV29-1
CDR3 protein: CSASRLAGIGERLF
CDR3 DNA: TGCAGCGCCTCCCGGCTAGCGGGAATTGGTGAGCGGTTATTC

D gene: .
clone size: .
J gene: TRBJ2-7
V gene: TRBV29-1
CDR3 protein: CSVENRRPSVEQHF
CDR3 DNA: TGCAGCGTTGAGAACAGGAGACCCTCCGTCGAGCAGCACTTC

D gene: .
clone size: many
J gene: TRBJ2-3
V gene: TRBV29-1
CDR3 protein: CSVEEEAGDTQYF
CDR3 DNA: TGCAGCGTTGAAGAAGAAGCCGGGGATACGCAGTATTTT

D gene: TRBD2
clone size: .
J gene: TRBJ2-5
V gene: TRBV4-2
CDR3 protein: CASSQDGTTKEVQYF
CDR3 DNA: TGTGCCAGCAGCCAAGACGGGACTACAAAAGAGGTTCAGTACTTC

D gene: .
clone size: .
J gene: TRBJ2-1
V gene: TRBV11-3
CDR3 protein: CAICPGSASGEQFF
CDR3 DNA: TGTGCCATCTGCCCCGGTTCGGCGTCTGGGGAGCAGTTCTTC

D gene: .
clone size: many
J gene: TRBJ2-7
V gene: TRBV6-1
CDR3 protein: CASSGGRAYEQYF
CDR3 DNA: TGTGCCAGCAGTGGAGGTCGGGCGTACGAGCAGTACTTC

D gene: TRBD2
clone size: .
J gene: TRBJ2-3
V gene: TRBV18
CDR3 protein: CASSPRLSAGGPPDTQYF
CDR3 DNA: TGTGCCAGCTCACCCCGCCTCTCAGCGGGAGGCCCCCCAGATACGCAGTATTTT

D gene: .
clone size: .
J gene: TRBJ2-7
V gene: TRBV11-2
CDR3 protein: CASSVLQGPSHELYF
CDR3 DNA: TGTGCCAGCAGCGTTCTACAGGGACCCTCCCACGAGCTGTACTTC

D gene: .
clone size: once
J gene: TRBJ1-1
V gene: TRBV5-1
CDR3 protein: CASSLGLGDGGDNTVAFF
CDR3 DNA: TGCGCCAGTAGCTTGGGACTAGGAGACGGTGGGGATAACACTGTAGCTTTCTTT